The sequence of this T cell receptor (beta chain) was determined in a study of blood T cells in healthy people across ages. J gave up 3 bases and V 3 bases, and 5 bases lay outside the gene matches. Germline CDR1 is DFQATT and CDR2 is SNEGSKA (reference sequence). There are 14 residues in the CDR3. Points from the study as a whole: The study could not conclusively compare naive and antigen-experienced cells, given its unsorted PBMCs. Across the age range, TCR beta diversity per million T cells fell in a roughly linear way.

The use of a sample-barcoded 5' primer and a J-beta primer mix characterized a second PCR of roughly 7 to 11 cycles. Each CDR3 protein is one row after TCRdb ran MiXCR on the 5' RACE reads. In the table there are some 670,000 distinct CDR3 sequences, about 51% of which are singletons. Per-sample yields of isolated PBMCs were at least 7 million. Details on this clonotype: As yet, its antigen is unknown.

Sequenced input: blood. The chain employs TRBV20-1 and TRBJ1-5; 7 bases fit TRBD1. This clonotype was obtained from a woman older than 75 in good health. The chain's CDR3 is CSARTGRYNQPQHF. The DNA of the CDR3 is TGCAGTGCTAGGACAGGGAGGTACAATCAGCCCCAGCATTTT.